Listed below are T cell receptor beta chains from one sample, sequenced in a study of T cell responses to AZD1222 COVID-19 vaccine. Repertoires were generated with immunoSEQ multiplex PCR, while TCRdb's copy carries only in-frame clones and drops some. The table lists about 97,000 clones, about 89% of them singletons, with about a tenth in the top ten. The sample consisted of peripheral blood, taken 28 days after the second AZD1222 dose. Receptors originate from an adult who received the AZD1222 COVID-19 vaccine. CDR3s include the opening cysteine and the closing phenylalanine or tryptophan. Each record gives: J gene, D gene, clone size, V gene, CDR3 protein, CDR3 DNA. A D gene is named only where the DNA matches it firmly. Expanded clones are given a class, and other clones once, few, many or no size at all.

J: TRBJ1-2
D: TRBD1
size: -
V: TRBV11-2
CDR3: CASSSGTGMSSELYGYTF
DNA: TGTGCCAGCAGCTCCGGGACAGGGATGTCCTCGGAACTCTATGGCTACACCTTC

J: TRBJ2-5
D: TRBD1
size: -
V: TRBV29-1
CDR3: CSDEDRGETQYF
DNA: TGCAGCGATGAGGACAGGGGAGAGACCCAGTACTTC

J: TRBJ1-4
D: -
size: -
V: TRBV7-2
CDR3: CASSPRQINEKLFF
DNA: TGTGCCAGCAGCCCCAGACAGATAAATGAAAAACTGTTTTTT

J: TRBJ1-4
D: -
size: -
V: TRBV11-1
CDR3: CASTTQGEKLFF
DNA: TGTGCCAGCACCACACAAGGGGAAAAACTGTTTTTT

J: TRBJ2-1
D: TRBD2
size: -
V: TRBV10-3
CDR3: CAISGEGGPDNEQFF
DNA: TGTGCCATCAGTGGGGAGGGAGGACCGGACAATGAGCAGTTCTTC

J: TRBJ1-5
D: -
size: -
V: TRBV3-1/TRBV3-2
CDR3: CASSRAGRQPQHF
DNA: TGTGCCAGCAGCCGGGCAGGGAGACAGCCCCAGCATTTT

J: TRBJ2-1
D: TRBD2
size: few
V: TRBV6-2/TRBV6-3
CDR3: CASSYSGGRLFYNEQFF
DNA: TGTGCCAGCAGTTACTCCGGCGGGAGGCTATTCTACAATGAGCAGTTCTTC

J: TRBJ1-1
D: -
size: -
V: TRBV6-5
CDR3: CASSYALRTEAFF
DNA: TGTGCCAGCAGCTACGCGTTAAGAACTGAAGCTTTCTTT

J: TRBJ1-6
D: TRBD1
size: once
V: TRBV28
CDR3: CASGTGGAVVYNSPLHF
DNA: TGTGCCAGCGGGACAGGGGGCGCGGTAGTCTATAATTCACCCCTCCACTTT

J: TRBJ2-5
D: -
size: -
V: TRBV6-6
CDR3: CASSYGAAQETQYF
DNA: TGTGCCAGCAGTTACGGGGCGGCACAAGAGACCCAGTACTTC

J: TRBJ2-5
D: TRBD2
size: -
V: TRBV6-5
CDR3: CASREGLAGLETQYF
DNA: TGTGCCAGCAGAGAGGGCCTAGCGGGTTTGGAGACCCAGTACTTC

J: TRBJ1-1
D: -
size: once
V: TRBV5-1
CDR3: CASSQGTPNTEAFF
DNA: TGCGCCAGCAGCCAGGGGACACCGAACACTGAAGCTTTCTTT

J: TRBJ2-7
D: TRBD2
size: -
V: TRBV7-9
CDR3: CASSWGEGEQYF
DNA: TGTGCCAGCAGCTGGGGGGAGGGCGAGCAGTACTTC

J: TRBJ2-7
D: -
size: few
V: TRBV9
CDR3: CASSVGGKAYEQYF
DNA: TGTGCCAGCAGCGTAGGGGGGAAGGCATACGAGCAGTACTTC

J: TRBJ2-2
D: -
size: -
V: TRBV7-3
CDR3: CASSLKGPTNTGELFF
DNA: TGTGCCAGCAGCTTAAAAGGGCCTACGAACACCGGGGAGCTGTTTTTT

J: TRBJ2-1
D: -
size: -
V: TRBV7-9
CDR3: CASSPPLGSSSYNEQFF
DNA: TGTGCCAGCAGCCCGCCCTTGGGGAGTAGCTCCTACAATGAGCAGTTCTTC

J: TRBJ1-2
D: -
size: -
V: TRBV11-2
CDR3: CASSLSPAEGYTF
DNA: TGTGCCAGCAGCTTATCCCCGGCGGAAGGCTACACCTTC

J: TRBJ1-1
D: -
size: -
V: TRBV19
CDR3: CASSILQVNTEAFF
DNA: TGTGCCAGTAGTATCTTACAGGTGAACACTGAAGCTTTCTTT

J: TRBJ2-7
D: TRBD1
size: -
V: TRBV10-3
CDR3: CAISWTGGSDEQYF
DNA: TGTGCCATCAGTTGGACAGGGGGTAGCGACGAGCAGTACTTC

J: TRBJ2-1
D: -
size: -
V: TRBV5-4
CDR3: CASSSQLGGNEQFF
DNA: TGTGCCAGCAGCTCGCAACTAGGCGGGAATGAGCAGTTCTTC

J: TRBJ1-6
D: -
size: -
V: TRBV19
CDR3: CATHAQAYNSPLHF
DNA: TGTGCCACCCACGCACAGGCCTATAATTCACCCCTCCACTTT

J: TRBJ2-1
D: -
size: -
V: TRBV3-1/TRBV3-2
CDR3: CASSQDLRNEQFF
DNA: TGTGCCAGCAGCCAAGATCTGCGAAATGAGCAGTTCTTC